Listed here are 14 T cell receptor beta chains from one sample, sequenced in a study of graft-versus-host responses after intestinal transplantation. Which antigens these TCRs recognize remains unknown. Assay used: immunoSEQ multiplex PCR; TCRdb lists only in-frame clones, some missing. The sample shows 100,000 to 140,000 clones, approximately 90% of them seen only once. This material consisted of unstimulated CD4+ T cells sorted from spleen or lymph node cells, taken before transplant. The receptors shown here come from a human donor who was the organ donor for an intestinal transplant.

The genes are TRBV28 and TRBJ1-3; D unresolved. Trimming removed 6 bases at V and 0 bases at J, with 12 bases between. Germline assignment: CDR1 MDHEN and CDR2 SYDVKM. The CDR3 length is 15 residues. The CDR3: CASSPPVNSGNTIYF. In nucleotides, the CDR3 is TGTGCCAGCAGCCCCCCCGTGAACTCTGGAAACACCATATATTTT.

The rearrangement joins TRBV9 to TRBJ2-2; 13 bases are a match to TRBD2. The CDR3 loop spans 18 amino acids. Germline CDR1 reads SGDLS; CDR2 reads YYNGEE. Trimming took 4 bases from V and 0 from J; bases not matched to a gene: 6. This CDR3 is CASSTGTSGVANTGELFF. The CDR3 region has the DNA TGTGCCAGCAGCACCGGGACTAGCGGGGTCGCGAACACCGGGGAGCTGTTTTTT.

This chain connects TRBV5-1 to TRBJ1-1; 7 positions agree with TRBD1. Looked up from germline, CDR1 is SGHRS and CDR2 is YFSETQ. The CDR3 loop spans 14 amino acids. The V segment lost 2 bases and the J segment 5 bases; nucleotides outside the gene matches: 6. CDR3 coding DNA: TGCGCCAGCAGCTTAGCGACAGGGAGAACTGAAGCTTTCTTT. Its translation: CASSLATGRTEAFF. The variable domain in full, completed from reference TRBV5-1 and TRBJ1-1, reads KAGVTQTPRYLIKTRGQQVTLSCSPISGHRSVSWYQQTPGQGLQFLFEYFSETQRNKGNFPGRFSGRQFSNSRSEMNVSTLELGDSALYLCASSLATGRTEAFFGQGTRLTVV.

This clone was seen only once. The rearrangement uses TRBV5-4 and TRBJ2-7; TRBD1 aligns across 11 bases. CDR1 and CDR2 (germline): SGHNT, YYREEE (reference sequence). The CDR3 is made up of 16 amino acids. V shed 4 bases, J shed 5 bases, and the junction held 11 bases outside the gene matches. The chain's CDR3 is CASSRLGTGGSNEQYF. CDR3 in DNA: TGTGCCAGCAGCCGTTTGGGGACAGGGGGATCGAACGAGCAGTACTTC. Full variable domain (missing parts from reference TRBV5-4 and TRBJ2-7): ETGVTQSPTHLIKTRGQQVTLRCSSQSGHNTVSWYQQALGQGPQFIFQYYREEENGRGNFPPRFSGLQFPNYSSELNVNALELDDSALYLCASSRLGTGGSNEQYFGPGTRLTVT.

The chain joins TRBV20-1 to TRBJ2-7; D gene ambiguous. The CDR3 is 11 amino acids. Trimming stripped 1 base from V and 9 bases from J, with 10 bases between. CDR1 and CDR2 from the germline V gene are DFQATT and SNEGSKA (reference sequence). The CDR3 sequence is CSARGVVGQYF. For the CDR3, the DNA is TGCAGTGCTAGAGGAGTGGTTGGGCAGTACTTC.

V is TRBV6-6 and J is TRBJ2-2; weak D call: TRBD1 (8 bases). V lost 11 bases and J lost 5, with 15 bases in between. The CDR3 contains 13 residues. Germline loops: CDR1 MNHNY, CDR2 SVGAGI (reference sequence). The CDR3: CAGGDRFTGELFF. DNA of the CDR3: TGTGCCGGGGGGGACAGGTTTACCGGGGAGCTGTTTTTT.

The chain recombines TRBV27 with TRBJ1-5, with 7 bases that match TRBD1. The CDR3 totals 12 residues. After removal of 10 bases from V and 4 bases from J, the junction contained 4 bases not matched to a gene. Germline-derived CDR1 and CDR2 are MNHEY and SMNVEV (reference sequence). The CDR3 nucleotides read TGTGCCAAACCAGGGGGAAATCAGCCCCAGCATTTT. As protein: CAKPGGNQPQHF.

The chain is built from TRBV5-1 and TRBJ2-7; no reliable D call. Germline V gene sequence: CDR1 SGHRS, CDR2 YFSETQ. This CDR3 has 12 amino acids. Trimming shortened V by 3 bases and J by 2 bases, and 6 bases separated the two germline ends. DNA of the CDR3: TGCGCCAGCAGCTCTAGTACCTACGAGCAGTACTTC. As protein: CASSSSTYEQYF.

The V and J genes are TRBV2 and TRBJ1-1; maybe TRBD1 (5 bases). Germline loops: CDR1 SNHLY, CDR2 FYNNEI. CDR3 length: 14 amino acids. Between the trimmed V and J ends, which lost 7 bases and 2 bases, there was a span of 14 bases. The CDR3 region is CASNVRQTNTEAFF. DNA for the CDR3: TGTGCCAGCAACGTTAGACAGACCAACACTGAAGCTTTCTTT.

This clone was counted only a few times. This sequence joins TRBV6-5 and TRBJ1-2, with 8 positions matching TRBD1. V gave up 10 bases and J gave up 0 bases; unmatched junction bases: 10. The CDR3 is 15 amino acids. The germline V gene has CDR1 MNHEY and CDR2 SVGAGI. The CDR3 reads CATGVPQGANYGYTF. For the CDR3, the DNA is TGTGCCACCGGAGTGCCACAGGGGGCTAACTATGGCTACACCTTC.

This chain uses TRBV13 with TRBJ1-3; 7 positions match TRBD1. The V and J ends lost 3 bases and 2 bases, in that order; junction bases with no gene match: 7. This CDR3 spans 16 amino acids. The germline gives CDR1 PRHDT, CDR2 FYEKMQ (reference sequence). The chain's CDR3 is CASSFDRDRTGNTIYF. In nucleotides, the CDR3 is TGTGCCAGCAGCTTCGACCGGGACAGAACTGGAAACACCATATATTTT.

This chain links TRBV9 with TRBJ2-2; D is undetermined. The CDR3 spans 14 residues. Germline lookup yields CDR1 SGDLS and CDR2 YYNGEE. V was clipped by 3 bases and J by 5 bases, with 11 bases between them. CDR3 region: CASSARGETGELFF. CDR3 DNA: TGTGCCAGCAGCGCCCGAGGAGAAACCGGGGAGCTGTTTTTT.

This chain joins TRBV2 and TRBJ1-6; 7 nucleotides align to TRBD1. The junction had 11 bases not matched to a gene; V was cut back by 6 bases and J by 6 bases. CDR3 size: 16 residues. Germline lookup yields CDR1 SNHLY and CDR2 FYNNEI. The CDR3 DNA reads as TGTGCCAGCAGCAACCACAGGACAGGCCGTAATTCACCCCTCCACTTT. It translates to CASSNHRTGRNSPLHF.

The chain joins TRBV11-3 to TRBJ2-3, with 8 bases lining up with TRBD1. This CDR3 region has 15 residues. The ends lost 7 bases at V and 6 bases at J; junction bases unmatched: 12. Looked up from germline, CDR1 is SGHNT and CDR2 is YENEEA. The CDR3 reads CASNSFGQGTDTQYF. The CDR3 DNA follows: TGTGCCAGCAACTCATTTGGACAGGGTACTGATACGCAGTATTTT.